Each of the 8 T cell receptor beta chains below was sequenced from the same sample in a study of beta chain features in type 1 diabetes. No antigen is known for these receptors. The study reverse transcribed the entire isolated RNA, so it sequenced expressed TCRB transcripts. Clones were read by immunoSEQ multiplex PCR, and TCRdb kept only the in-frame ones, dropping some. Of around 650,000 clones in the sample, around 12% are singletons; the top ten hold more than 0.09%. Notes on the study in general: All four CD4+ subsets of Type 1 diabetes patients contained TCRB CDR3s that were moderately but significantly shorter.

The specimen sequenced was naive CD4+ T cells from blood. The receptors derive from a man in his thirties or forties with type 1 diabetes.

The chain couples TRBV4-3 to TRBJ2-7, with 13 bases matching TRBD2. The CDR3 has 16 residues. Germline CDR1 LGHNA, CDR2 YSLEER. The junction had 6 bases not matched to a gene; V was cut back by 3 bases and J by 4 bases. The CDR3 nucleotides are TGCGCCAGCAGCCATACGACTAGCGGGGGGATTTACGAGCAGTACTTC. It codes for CASSHTTSGGIYEQYF.

This clone has more than one count but fewer than ten. The chain has TRBV5-1 and TRBJ2-3; TRBD1 is a possible D gene (6 bases). The CDR3 is 12 amino acids. Germline V gives CDR1 SGHRS, CDR2 YFSETQ. Trimming stripped 4 bases from V and 6 bases from J, with 9 bases between. CDR3 sequence reads: CASSPQGDTQYF. The CDR3 DNA sequence: TGCGCCAGCAGCCCGCAGGGGGATACGCAGTATTTT.

This rearrangement joins TRBV4-3 to TRBJ2-3; 15 bases match TRBD2. The CDR3 is 17 residues long. The germline V gene has CDR1 LGHNA and CDR2 YSLEER. With V trimmed by 4 bases and J by 2 bases, 4 bases remained unmatched. This CDR3 is CASSPRTSGGATDTQYF. The CDR3 DNA follows: TGCGCCAGCAGCCCCCGGACTAGCGGGGGGGCCACAGATACGCAGTATTTT.

This clone was counted only a few times. V and J are TRBV10-3 and TRBJ1-2; D might be TRBD1 (5 bases). The germline gives CDR1 ENHRY, CDR2 SYGVKD. The CDR3 contains 14 residues. The V gene lost 6 bases and the J gene lost 1 base, with 12 bases spanning the gap. The CDR3 protein is CAISVTGDNYGYTF. The CDR3 region has the DNA TGTGCCATCAGCGTCACAGGAGATAACTATGGCTACACCTTC.

This clone was seen only a few times. V is TRBV7-8 and J is TRBJ2-5; maybe TRBD1 (5 bases). There are 13 residues in the CDR3. In germline, CDR1 is SGHVS, CDR2 FQNEAQ. Trimming stripped 5 bases from V and 4 bases from J, with 11 bases between. In nucleotides, the CDR3 is TGTGCCAGCAGCGGAAGGGGTCGAGAGACCCAGTACTTC. Translation gives CASSGRGRETQYF.

This clone has more than one count but fewer than ten. Here the CDR3 reads CASSSSSGTHEKLFF. The CDR3 DNA is TGTGCCAGCAGCTCATCATCAGGGACACACGAAAAACTGTTTTTT. The gene calls are TRBV7-2 and TRBJ1-4, with D possibly being TRBD1 (6 bases). V shed 4 bases and J shed 8 bases, with 17 bases lying between them. From germline, CDR1 is SGHTA and CDR2 FQGNSA. There are 15 residues in the CDR3.

This chain's CDR3 is CSARDYGTQYF. DNA of the CDR3: TGCAGTGCTAGGGACTATGGTACGCAGTATTTT. V usage is TRBV20-1 and J usage is TRBJ2-3; TRBD2 might be the D (6 bases). The germline CDR1 and CDR2 sequences are DFQATT and SNEGSKA (reference sequence). Trimming took 3 bases from V and 8 from J, leaving 9 bases between them. This CDR3 is built from 11 residues.

The J gene is TRBJ1-1, the V gene TRBV4-3; D call uncertain. CDR3 length: 19 residues. The V end was cut by 0 bases, the J end by 0 bases, with 20 bases between. CDR1 is LGHNA, CDR2 YSLEER, per germline. The CDR3 region has the DNA TGCGCCAGCAGCCAAGATCTCGCACCGGGAGTCGGCTTGAACACTGAAGCTTTCTTT. Encoded protein: CASSQDLAPGVGLNTEAFF.